This TCR beta chain was captured by sequencing in a study of shared clonotypes between healthy human individuals. CD8 cells classed as naive were CD45RO-negative and positively selected for CCR7, excluding terminally differentiated effector memory CD45RA+ cells. How the authors handled the data: Filtering differed because ImmunoSEQ produced junction-only sequences that carried no quality scores. Here immunoSEQ multiplex PCR was the method, and the copy in TCRdb shows in-frame clones only, minus some. The DNA was the basis for D and trimming; V, J and clone size are from that table. The table has 1.5 million to 2.5 million clones, about 95% seen once. Germline CDR1 is LNHDA and CDR2 is SQIVND (reference sequence). The CDR3 runs to 17 residues. Deletions cut 7 bases from V and 2 bases from J, with 23 bases between.

The sequenced sample was naive CD8+ T cells sorted from blood. The chain employs TRBV19 and TRBJ1-1; D is perhaps TRBD1 (6 bases). This clonotype originated in a man aged 18 to 29 in good health. The CDR3 DNA reads as TGTGCCAGTATCACGACAGGCACGTTTGGGGTAAACACTGAAGCTTTCTTT. It is translated as CASITTGTFGVNTEAFF.